The sequence of this T cell receptor (beta chain) was determined in a study of shared clonotypes between healthy human individuals. The wider study: Three CD4 naive, three CD4 memory, two CD8 naive and one CD8 memory plate were used per donor.

The protocol was immunoSEQ multiplex PCR, while the TCRdb copy is restricted to in-frame clones and leaves out a portion. This repertoire shows about 2.3 million clones, 92% found once; its top ten account for roughly 0.34%. CDR3 size: 17 residues. Germline CDR1 reads KGHSH; CDR2 reads LQKENI. J gave up 4 bases and V 3 bases, and 10 bases lay outside the gene matches. The gene calls are TRBV18 and TRBJ2-2, with 8 bases matching TRBD1. The sequence came from a man between 18 and 35 years old in good health. Some clones in this sample may be carry-over from other donors' samples. Sequenced input: naive CD4+ T cells from PBMCs. Subset of the sample: CD45RA+ positively selected. CDR3 loop: CASSPRQGAPSTGELFF. CDR3 bases: TGTGCCAGCTCACCGCGGCAGGGGGCGCCTTCCACCGGGGAGCTGTTTTTT.